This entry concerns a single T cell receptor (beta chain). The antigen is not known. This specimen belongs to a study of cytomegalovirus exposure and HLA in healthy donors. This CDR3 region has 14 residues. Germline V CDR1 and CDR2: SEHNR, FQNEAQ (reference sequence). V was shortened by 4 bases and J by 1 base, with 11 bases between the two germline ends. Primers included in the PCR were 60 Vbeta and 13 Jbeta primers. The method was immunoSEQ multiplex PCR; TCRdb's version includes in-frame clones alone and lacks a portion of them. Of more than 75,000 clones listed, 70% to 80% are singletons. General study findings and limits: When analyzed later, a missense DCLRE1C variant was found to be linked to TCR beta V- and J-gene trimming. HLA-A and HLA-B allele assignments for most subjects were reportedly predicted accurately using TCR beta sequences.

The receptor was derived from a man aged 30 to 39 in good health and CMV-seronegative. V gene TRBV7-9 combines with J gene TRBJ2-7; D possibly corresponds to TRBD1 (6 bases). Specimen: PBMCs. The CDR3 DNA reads TGTGCCAGCAGCTCCCGACAGGCATCCTACGAGCAGTACTTC. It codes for CASSSRQASYEQYF.